These 32 T cell receptor beta chains came from one sample sequenced in a study of tumor and adjacent non-tumor tissue in lung cancer. A modified ARM-PCR protocol with three rounds of nested PCR amplified TCRbeta. TCRdb called the multiplex PCR reads again in MiXCR, with one record for every CDR3 protein. The top ten hold approximately 25% of the sample, which has around 200,000 distinct CDR3 sequences, roughly 70% seen once. No cell sorting was done before RNA was extracted from the tissue. Sequenced sample: lung tumor tissue. The receptors shown here come from a man in his sixties with non-small cell lung cancer.

A note on this clonotype: The junction departs from germline at one end; a sequencing error may be responsible. The chain carries TRBV5-6 and TRBJ1-5; D uncertain. Per germline, CDR1 SGHDT and CDR2 YYEEEE. The CDR3 loop spans 16 amino acids. CDR3 sequence (DNA): TGTGTCAGCAGCTTGTATCGGAGGCTCGGCGATCAGCCCCAGCATTTT. Translation gives CVSSLYRRLGDQPQHF.

The V call is TRBV28, the J call TRBJ1-2; tentative D call: TRBD1 (5 bases). Germline CDR1 is MDHEN and CDR2 is SYDVKM. Trimming left V 2 bases short and J 8 bases short, with 12 bases between. The CDR3 sequence is 13 residues long. The CDR3 DNA is TGTGCCAGCAGTTTAGGGCAGGGCCGCGGCTACACCTTC. Its translation: CASSLGQGRGYTF.

The V and J genes are TRBV20-1 and TRBJ2-3; possible D gene TRBD2, 5 bases. This CDR3 is 16 amino acids long. Germline assignment: CDR1 DFQATT and CDR2 SNEGSKA (reference sequence). V lost 2 bases and J lost 2, with 17 bases in between. In DNA, the CDR3 is TGCAGTGCTAGACGGGCTGGAGGATACCTCACAGATACGCAGTATTTT. It specifies CSARRAGGYLTDTQYF.

Notes on this clonotype: This may be a read error: a much more frequent sequence differs by one nucleotide. The chain joins TRBV11-2 to TRBJ1-1; D is undetermined. CDR1 and CDR2 from the germline V gene are SGHAT and FQNNGV. This CDR3 has 14 residues. In DNA, the CDR3 is TGTGCCAGCAGCCCTCAGGTTCAGAACATTGAAGCTTTCTTT. Translation gives CASSPQVQNIEAFF.

This clonotype was recorded once. At one end, the junction sequence differs from germline, possibly due to a read error. V and J are TRBV28 and TRBJ2-2; no clear D. CDR1 is MDHEN, CDR2 SYDVKM, per germline. The CDR3 spans 13 residues. In DNA form, the CDR3 reads TGTACCAGCAGTTTATGGGAAGGCGGGGAGCTGTTTTTT. Its translation: CTSSLWEGGELFF.

This clonotype occurred once. The chain is built from TRBV5-1 and TRBJ1-4, with D perhaps matching TRBD1 (5 bases). CDR1 and CDR2 from the germline V gene are SGHRS and YFSETQ. V lost 4 bases, J lost 6 bases, and 10 bases lay in between. The CDR3 is 13 residues long. The chain's CDR3 is CASSQGGDEKLFF. CDR3 sequence (DNA): TGCGCCAGCAGCCAGGGAGGGGATGAAAAACTGTTTTTT.

The genes are TRBV6-2 or TRBV6-3 and TRBJ2-7, with 7 bases aligning to TRBD1. Germline V gives CDR1 MNHEY, CDR2 SVGEGT. After removal of 1 base from V and 1 base from J, the junction contained 4 bases not matched to a gene. The CDR3 is 15 amino acids. This CDR3 reads CASSYFGTESYEQYF. The CDR3 DNA reads TGTGCCAGCAGTTACTTCGGGACAGAGTCCTACGAGCAGTACTTC.

In regard to this clonotype: This clone may be a read error of a much larger clone one base away. The chain uses TRBV5-4 and TRBJ2-1; 7 bases match TRBD2. The CDR3 spans 12 residues. Germline V gene lookup returns CDR1 SGHNT and CDR2 YYREEE (reference sequence). The V gene end was trimmed by 9 bases and the J gene end by 8 bases; junction bases not matched to a gene: 8. CDR3 nucleotides: TGTGCCACCGGGGGGTCGCGGGATGAGCAGTTCTTC. Protein: CATGGSRDEQFF.

This clonotype was seen a handful of times. This chain connects TRBV20-1 to TRBJ2-3, with 8 bases aligning to TRBD2. Trimming took 5 bases from V and 5 from J; bases not matched to a gene: 15. The germline V gene encodes CDR1 DFQATT and CDR2 SNEGSKA (reference sequence). This CDR3 is 16 amino acids long. DNA of the CDR3: TGCAGTGCTCGGGGGAAGGGACGGGGGGGCATAGATACGCAGTATTTT. The encoded protein is CSARGKGRGGIDTQYF.

A word on this clonotype: This may be a read error, as it is one base from a much larger clone. The chain uses TRBV6-2 or TRBV6-3 and TRBJ1-2; a possible D gene is TRBD1 (6 bases). The CDR3 totals 14 residues. Germline V CDR1 and CDR2: MNHEY, SVGEGT. V lost 8 bases to trimming and J lost 0 bases, with 13 bases between them. The CDR3 protein is CASLRDNSNYGYTF. For the CDR3, the DNA is TGTGCCAGCCTTCGGGACAACTCTAACTATGGCTACACCTTC.

The chain employs TRBV5-1 and TRBJ1-4, with 9 bases fitting TRBD1. Germline CDR1 SGHRS, CDR2 YFSETQ. CDR3 length: 16 residues. After removal of 0 bases from V and 8 bases from J, the junction contained 8 bases not matched to a gene. The CDR3 DNA follows: TGCGCCAGCAGCTTGGCCGGCGGGACAGGGTTGGAAAAACTGTTTTTT. Translating gives CASSLAGGTGLEKLFF.

Regarding this clonotype: The junction differs from germline at one of its ends, possibly a read error. This rearrangement joins TRBV5-4 to TRBJ1-2; 10 nucleotides agree with TRBD1. The CDR3 is made up of 13 amino acids. Germline V lookup: CDR1 SGHNT, CDR2 YYREEE (reference sequence). This CDR3 is CVSSFGTGDGYTF. The CDR3 bases are TGTGTCAGCAGCTTCGGGACAGGGGATGGATACACATTC.

The rearrangement uses TRBV20-1 and TRBJ1-5, with a tentative D call TRBD1 (6 bases). In germline, CDR1 is DFQATT, CDR2 SNEGSKA (reference sequence). The CDR3 length is 14 residues. V lost 2 bases and J 1 base, leaving 9 bases between the germline ends. The DNA for the CDR3 is TGCAGTGCTAGATACGGGACAAGCAATCAGCCCCAGCATTTT. Its translation: CSARYGTSNQPQHF.

This clonotype was seen only once. The chain recombines TRBV6-2 or TRBV6-3 with TRBJ1-5; unclear D gene. Trimming left V 11 bases short and J 5 bases short, with 16 bases between. This CDR3 region has 13 residues. Germline loops: CDR1 MNHEY, CDR2 SVGEGT. CDR3 DNA: TGTGCCGGCTCTCTTAGGGCCCATCAGCCCCAGCATTTT. This translates into CAGSLRAHQPQHF.

The table lists this clonotype with many counts. The chain employs TRBV4-2 and TRBJ2-2; TRBD2 matches 7 bases. Germline CDR1 and CDR2: LGHNA and YNFKEQ. CDR3 length equals 21 residues. V shed 0 bases, J shed 5 bases, and the junction held 21 bases outside the gene matches. The CDR3, as DNA: TGTGCCAGCAGCCAAGATATCGCAGGGTGGACTAGTGAGATGAGGACCGGGGAGCTGTTTTTT. Translation: CASSQDIAGWTSEMRTGELFF.

In its sample, this clonotype was seen a few times. This chain uses TRBV20-1 with TRBJ1-5, with D possibly matching TRBD1 (5 bases). Germline V gene data show CDR1 as DFQATT and CDR2 as SNEGSKA (reference sequence). This CDR3 has 14 amino acids. The V gene lost 1 base and the J gene lost 3 bases, with 10 bases spanning the gap. The CDR3 is CSARAGGNNQPQHF. Here the CDR3 DNA reads TGCAGTGCTAGAGCCGGGGGAAACAATCAGCCCCAGCATTTT.

This clonotype was counted only a few times. This may be a read error, as it is one base from a much larger clone. This chain joins TRBV6-6 and TRBJ1-5; no reliable D call. The CDR3 loop spans 14 amino acids. Germline V CDR1 and CDR2: MNHNY, SVGAGI (reference sequence). The CDR3 loop is CASTYNHNNQPQHF. CDR3 coding DNA: TGTGCCAGCACTTACAATCACAACAATCAGCCCCAGCATTTT.

On this clonotype itself: One end of the junction does not line up with germline, which may come from a read error. The V and J genes are TRBV20-1 and TRBJ1-4; 8 bases align to TRBD1. Germline V gene data show CDR1 as DFQATT and CDR2 as SNEGSKA (reference sequence). The CDR3 has 14 amino acids. CDR3 coding DNA: TGCAGTGCTACTCCAGGGGGCGCAGGTGAAGAACTGTTTTTT. It is translated as CSATPGGAGEELFF.

To note about this clonotype: Lacking the conserved final phenylalanine or tryptophan, this CDR3 likely reflects a read error. CDR3 region: CASSYEVSGVNVLTL. The CDR3 DNA is TGTGCCAGCAGTTACGAGGTTTCTGGGGTCAACGTCCTGACTCTC. J is TRBJ2-6 and V is TRBV6-2 or TRBV6-3, with D unresolved. The CDR3 sequence is 15 residues long. Germline values: CDR1 MNHEY, CDR2 SVGEGT.

This clonotype turned up a few times. The chain is built from TRBV24-1 and TRBJ1-2, with TRBD1 matching over 7 bases. J was trimmed by 5 bases and V by 3 bases; bases with no gene match: 8. CDR3 length: 15 amino acids. Germline lookup yields CDR1 KGHDR and CDR2 SFDVKD. This CDR3 is CATSDPTGNRYGYTF. CDR3 sequence (DNA): TGTGCCACCAGTGATCCGACAGGGAATCGGTATGGCTACACCTTC.

The chain recombines TRBV30 with TRBJ1-4; no clear D gene. The germline V gene encodes CDR1 GTSNPN and CDR2 SVGIG (reference sequence). This CDR3 region has 14 residues. Trimming shortened V by 2 bases and J by 8 bases, and 15 bases separated the two germline ends. CDR3 in DNA: TGTGCCTGGAGTAGCGCGACCGGTAACGAAAAACTGTTTTTT. It is translated as CAWSSATGNEKLFF.

Of note for this clonotype: A much larger clone is a single base away; this may be a read error. CDR3 DNA sequence: TGCAATGCTAGAGAGGGTTCTCGAGCTTTCTTT. It encodes CNAREGSRAFF. The chain uses TRBV20-1 and TRBJ1-1; no clear D gene. CDR1 and CDR2 (germline): DFQATT, SNEGSKA (reference sequence). The CDR3 extends over 11 amino acids.

On this clonotype itself: A much larger clone sits a single nucleotide away, making a read error possible. The chain recombines TRBV10-2 with TRBJ2-5; D tentatively fits TRBD1 or TRBD2 (5 bases each). The CDR3 is 14 residues long. Germline CDR1 and CDR2: WSHSY and SAAADI. This chain's CDR3 is CASSGTSPRETEYF. Here the CDR3 DNA reads TGCGCCAGCAGTGGAACTTCTCCCAGGGAGACCGAGTACTTC.

Remarks on this clonotype: A much larger clone sits a single nucleotide away, making a read error possible. This chain joins TRBV6-1 and TRBJ1-1; possible D gene TRBD1, 5 bases. Germline CDR1 and CDR2: MNHNS and SASEGT. The CDR3 extends over 14 amino acids. The CDR3 DNA follows: TGTGCCAGCAGTTCGGGACGAAAGAACACTGAAACTTTCTTT. Encoded protein: CASSSGRKNTETFF.

A remark on this clonotype: The germline gene is not matched at one end of the junction; a read error may be the cause. The rearrangement links TRBV12-3 or TRBV12-4 to TRBJ2-7, with 7 bases matching TRBD2. The CDR3 runs 13 residues. The CDR3 sequence is CASNLWGGYEQYF. CDR3 coding DNA: TGCGCCAGCAATCTCTGGGGGGGCTACGAGCAGTACTTC.

With respect to this clonotype: A much larger clone lies one base from this, so it may be a read error. This chain connects TRBV6-6 to TRBJ1-2, with 7 bases identical to TRBD1. The CDR3 has 15 amino acids. CDR1 and CDR2 from the germline V gene are MNHNY and SVGAGI (reference sequence). CDR3 sequence: CASNYGTDAGGGYTF. The CDR3, as DNA: TGTGCCAGCAATTACGGGACAGATGCCGGAGGGGGCTACACCTTC.

This chain uses TRBV20-1 with TRBJ1-1, with unresolved D. V shed 3 bases and J shed 8 bases, with 10 bases lying between them. The CDR3 loop spans 11 amino acids. Germline CDR1 DFQATT, CDR2 SNEGSKA (reference sequence). The CDR3 region has the DNA TGCAGTGCTAGGGGAACCAGGGAAGCTTTCTTT. It codes for CSARGTREAFF.

A word on this clonotype: The junction differs from germline at one of its ends, possibly a read error. The chain is built from TRBV11-3 and TRBJ1-2, with TRBD1 as a possible D gene (6 bases). The CDR3 has 12 residues. Germline CDR1 and CDR2: SGHNT and YENEEA. The DNA for the CDR3 is TGTGCCAGCAGCCCGGGACAATATGGCTACACTTTC. Protein product: CASSPGQYGYTF.

About this clonotype: This may arise from a read error, as a much more abundant clone is one base away. Since the CDR3 does not end with the conserved phenylalanine or tryptophan, this likely comes from a read error. The chain joins TRBV12-3 or TRBV12-4 to TRBJ2-7, with D possibly being TRBD1 (5 bases). V lost 5 bases and J 4 bases, leaving 9 bases between the germline ends. CDR3 length equals 12 residues. In nucleotides, the CDR3 is TGTGCCAGCAGTCCTGACAGATACGAGCAGTACATC. This codes for CASSPDRYEQYI.

This clonotype was counted only a few times. A much more abundant neighbour one base away suggests this may be a read error. J is TRBJ2-1 and V is TRBV10-2; D is undetermined. This CDR3 spans 13 amino acids. Germline V lookup: CDR1 WSHSY, CDR2 SAAADI. The CDR3 region has the DNA TGCGCCTGCAGAGGCGAATTTTACAATGAGCAGTTCTTC. Amino acid sequence: CACRGEFYNEQFF.

This clonotype was recorded a few times. One junction end disagrees with the germline gene, perhaps due to a read error. The chain couples TRBV20-1 to TRBJ1-1, with D hard to call. This CDR3 contains 14 residues. CDR1 is DFQATT, CDR2 SNEGSKA, per germline (reference sequence). CDR3 in amino acids: CSARPLRTNIEAFF. The CDR3 bases are TGCAGTGCTAGACCCCTGCGGACGAACATTGAAGCTTTCTTT.

With regard to this clonotype: A read error may produce the germline difference seen at one junction end. V usage is TRBV11-3 and J usage is TRBJ2-1; 13 nucleotides line up with TRBD2. Looked up from germline, CDR1 is SGHNT and CDR2 is YENEEA. CDR3 length equals 19 residues. The CDR3 sequence is CAISLGLAGAVFSYNEQFF. CDR3 DNA sequence: TGTGCCATCAGCTTAGGACTAGCGGGGGCCGTCTTCTCCTACAATGAGCAGTTCTTC.